This record covers a single T cell receptor beta chain. Its antigen is unidentified. The data were taken from a study of T cell responses to AZD1222 COVID-19 vaccine. Findings and limits, study-wide: Clonal diversity was possibly underestimated, and the donors were mostly white British, with more females. Unmutated variant regions reportedly attract nearly half of all spike-specific TCRs. Baseline seropositivity characterized only a handful of AZD1222 recipients.

Clones were sequenced by immunoSEQ multiplex PCR, and TCRdb holds only the in-frame ones, with some missing. Of nearly 110,000 clones listed, about 90% are singletons. The CDR3 runs 11 residues. J was trimmed by 6 bases and V by 8 bases; bases with no gene match: 7. CDR1 and CDR2 (germline): GTSNPN, SVGIG (reference sequence). The TCR sequence derives from an adult who received the AZD1222 COVID-19 vaccine. The sequences come from peripheral blood, collected 28 days after the second AZD1222 dose. V usage is TRBV30 and J usage is TRBJ2-7, with 7 nucleotides matching TRBD2. Here the CDR3 reads CAQQTGGEQYF. The DNA for the CDR3 is TGTGCCCAACAAACGGGGGGCGAGCAGTACTTC.